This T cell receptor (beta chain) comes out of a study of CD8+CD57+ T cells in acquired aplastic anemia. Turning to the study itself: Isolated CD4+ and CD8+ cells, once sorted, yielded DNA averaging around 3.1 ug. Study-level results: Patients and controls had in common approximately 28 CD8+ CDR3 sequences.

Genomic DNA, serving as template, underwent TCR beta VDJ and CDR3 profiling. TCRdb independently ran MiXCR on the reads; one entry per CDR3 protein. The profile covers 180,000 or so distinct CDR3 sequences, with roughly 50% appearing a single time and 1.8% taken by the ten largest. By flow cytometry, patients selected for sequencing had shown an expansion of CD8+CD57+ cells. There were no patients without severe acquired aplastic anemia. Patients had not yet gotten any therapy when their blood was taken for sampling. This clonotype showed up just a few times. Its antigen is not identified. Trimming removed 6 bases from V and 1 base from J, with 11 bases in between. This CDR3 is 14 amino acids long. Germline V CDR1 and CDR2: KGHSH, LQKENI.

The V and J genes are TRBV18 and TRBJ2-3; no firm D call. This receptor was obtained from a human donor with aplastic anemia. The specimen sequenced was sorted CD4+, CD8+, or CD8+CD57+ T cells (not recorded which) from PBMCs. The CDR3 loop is CASSPRAGTDTQYF. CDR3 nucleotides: TGTGCCAGCTCCCCCCGGGCTGGCACAGATACGCAGTATTTT.